These T cell receptor beta chains were read from a single sample in a study of CD8+ T cells in alopecia areata. The repertoire was sequenced with immunoSEQ multiplex PCR; TCRdb's copy has only in-frame clones and lacks some. Counted here are 100,000 to 150,000 clones, 60% to 65% occurring once; the ten biggest clones make up 5.7%. Sample: CD4+ T cells sorted from blood, taken at week 4, from a patient treated with tofacitinib. The receptor set was obtained from a human donor with alopecia areata. Each CDR3 is given without its conserved first and last residue. The order of the fields is V gene, D gene, CDR3 protein. A D gene is named only where the DNA matches it firmly.

TRBV5-1,.,ASSSSKDPEAF
TRBV28,.,ASSLQYEQY
TRBV4-1,TRBD2,ASSHNQRGEDTQY
TRBV9,.,ASTDEGVSGELF
TRBV29-1,TRBD1,SVRQGDTGELF
TRBV15,.,ATSRDRGDYEQY
TRBV6-6,TRBD1,AGSGGAEAF
TRBV29-1,.,SVGQSTDTQY
TRBV7-9,.,ASSLKGPGNTIY
TRBV5-6,TRBD1,ASSRQGGDYEQY
TRBV6-1,TRBD2,ASSVAGQYEQY
TRBV13,.,ASSLAGGRQPQH
TRBV5-1,.,ASSLGLVVDGYT
TRBV4-1,.,ASSQASEYYEQY
TRBV5-1,TRBD1,ASSLTGANNQPQH
TRBV5-1,TRBD1,ASSSHRGQYGYT
TRBV30,.,AWSVLGNQPQH
TRBV27,.,ASSFGLQRFEQF
TRBV2,TRBD1,ASSQGEGNQPQH
TRBV2,.,ASRSIGETQY
TRBV7-9,.,ASSLGGQETQY
TRBV9,.,ASSVGLDNSPLH
TRBV29-1,TRBD1,SVSPGQVGDTQY
TRBV19,TRBD1,ASRDRDNQPQH
TRBV5-4,.,ASSLEANQETQY
TRBV6-6,.,ASSSRLEQY
TRBV9,.,ASSVGGTGELF
TRBV5-1,TRBD1,ASSQDRGSSYT
TRBV7-2,TRBD1,ASSFGQGGYT
TRBV4-1,.,ASSQEGSGGYT
TRBV29-1,TRBD1,SVEGRGQGGTEAF
TRBV7-9,TRBD1,ASSYNRGRVGTGANVLT
TRBV6-5,.,ASSYRLDSYEQY
TRBV7-2,.,ASSLTLYNEQF
TRBV29-1,.,SVVNAQETQY
TRBV18,.,ASSPAGGERGYT
TRBV10-3,TRBD1,AGGQGANQPQH
TRBV2,.,ASRIAGLQDGYT
TRBV30,TRBD1,AWSVGTGDNYEQY
TRBV25-1,TRBD1,ASRGTGDYGYT
TRBV7-9,.,ARGHNYGYT
TRBV4-2,.,ASSTTEYGYT